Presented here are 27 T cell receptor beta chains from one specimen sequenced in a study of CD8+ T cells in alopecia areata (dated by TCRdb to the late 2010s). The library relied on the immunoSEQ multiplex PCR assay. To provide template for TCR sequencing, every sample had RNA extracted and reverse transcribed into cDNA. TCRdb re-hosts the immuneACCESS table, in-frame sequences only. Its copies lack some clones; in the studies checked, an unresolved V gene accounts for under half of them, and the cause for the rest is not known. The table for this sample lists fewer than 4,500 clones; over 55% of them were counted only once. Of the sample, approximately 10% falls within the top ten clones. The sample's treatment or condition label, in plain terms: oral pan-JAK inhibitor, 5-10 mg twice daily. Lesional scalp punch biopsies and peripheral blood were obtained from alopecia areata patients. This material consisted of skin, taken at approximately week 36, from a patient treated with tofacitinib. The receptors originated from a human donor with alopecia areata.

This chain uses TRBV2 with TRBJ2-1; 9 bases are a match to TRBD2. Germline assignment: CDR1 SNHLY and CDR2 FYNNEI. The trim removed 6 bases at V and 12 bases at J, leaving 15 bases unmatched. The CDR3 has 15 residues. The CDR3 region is CASRQRLAEGAGQFF. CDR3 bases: TGTGCCAGCAGGCAAAGACTAGCGGAGGGGGCCGGGCAGTTCTTC. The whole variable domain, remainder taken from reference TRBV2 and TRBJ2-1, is EPEVTQTPSHQVTQMGQEVILRCVPISNHLYFYWYRQILGQKVEFLVSFYNNEISEKSEIFDDQFSVERPDGSNFTLKIRSTKLEDSAMYFCASRQRLAEGAGQFFGPGTRLTVL.

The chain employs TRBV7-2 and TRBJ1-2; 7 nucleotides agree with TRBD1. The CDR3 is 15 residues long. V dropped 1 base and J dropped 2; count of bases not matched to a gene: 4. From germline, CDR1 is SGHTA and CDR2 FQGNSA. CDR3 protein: CASSLVVGGNYGYTF. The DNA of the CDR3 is TGTGCCAGCAGCTTAGTTGTAGGGGGCAACTATGGCTACACCTTC.

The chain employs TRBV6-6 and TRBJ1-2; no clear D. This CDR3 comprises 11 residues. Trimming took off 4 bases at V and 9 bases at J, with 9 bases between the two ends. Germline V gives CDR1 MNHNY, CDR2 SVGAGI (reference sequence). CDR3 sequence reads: CASSFGLSYTF. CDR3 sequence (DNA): TGTGCCAGCAGTTTTGGGCTGAGCTACACCTTC.

The CDR3, as DNA: TGTGCCAGCAGTGGGGGACAGTTGTTTGCGTTCTTC. It is translated as CASSGGQLFAFF. The chain couples TRBV2 to TRBJ2-1; 7 bases match TRBD1. Germline lookup yields CDR1 SNHLY and CDR2 FYNNEI. The CDR3 has 12 residues. J lost 15 bases, V lost 4 bases, and 9 bases had no gene match.

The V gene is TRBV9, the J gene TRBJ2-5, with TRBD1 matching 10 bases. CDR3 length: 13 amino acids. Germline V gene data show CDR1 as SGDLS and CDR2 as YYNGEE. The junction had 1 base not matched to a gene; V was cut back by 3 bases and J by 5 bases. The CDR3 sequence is CASSGGQGETQYF. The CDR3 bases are TGTGCCAGCAGCGGGGGACAGGGGGAGACCCAGTACTTC.

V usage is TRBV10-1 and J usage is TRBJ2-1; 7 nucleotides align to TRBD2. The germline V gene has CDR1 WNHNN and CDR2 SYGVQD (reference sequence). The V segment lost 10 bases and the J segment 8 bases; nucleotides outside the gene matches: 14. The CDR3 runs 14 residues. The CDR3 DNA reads TGCGCCACCCCAAGAAGCGGGGCCTCACATGAGCAGTTCTTC. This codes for CATPRSGASHEQFF.

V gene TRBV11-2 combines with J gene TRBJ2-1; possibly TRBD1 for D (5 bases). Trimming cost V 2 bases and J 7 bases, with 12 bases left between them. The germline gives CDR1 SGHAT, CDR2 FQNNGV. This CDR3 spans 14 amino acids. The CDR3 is CASSLSVRVNEQFF. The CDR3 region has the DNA TGTGCCAGCAGCTTAAGTGTCAGGGTAAATGAGCAGTTCTTC.

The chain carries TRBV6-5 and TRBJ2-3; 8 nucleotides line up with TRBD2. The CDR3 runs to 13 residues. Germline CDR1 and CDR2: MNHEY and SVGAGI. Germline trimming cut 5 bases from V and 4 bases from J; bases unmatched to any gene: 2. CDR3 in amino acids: CASSRTSSDTQYF. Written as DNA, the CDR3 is TGTGCCAGCAGTCGGACTAGCTCAGATACGCAGTATTTT.

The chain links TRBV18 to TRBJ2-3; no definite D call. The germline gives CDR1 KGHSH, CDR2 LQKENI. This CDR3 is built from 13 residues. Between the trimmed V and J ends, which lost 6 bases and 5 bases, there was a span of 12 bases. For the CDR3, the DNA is TGTGCCAGCTCCCCTAACAAGGGAGATACGCAGTATTTT. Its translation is CASSPNKGDTQYF.

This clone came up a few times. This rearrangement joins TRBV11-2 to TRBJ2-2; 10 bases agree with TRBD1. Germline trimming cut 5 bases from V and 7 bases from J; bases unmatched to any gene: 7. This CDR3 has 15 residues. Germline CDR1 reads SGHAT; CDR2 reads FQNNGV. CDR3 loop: CASSPGTGVVGELFF. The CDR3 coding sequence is TGTGCCAGCAGCCCCGGGACAGGGGTGGTCGGGGAGCTGTTTTTT. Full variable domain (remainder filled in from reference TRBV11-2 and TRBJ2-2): EAGVAQSPRYKIIEKRQSVAFWCNPISGHATLYWYQQILGQGPKLLIQFQNNGVVDDSQLPKDRFSAERLKGVDSTLKIQPAKLEDSAVYLCASSPGTGVVGELFFGEGSRLTVL.

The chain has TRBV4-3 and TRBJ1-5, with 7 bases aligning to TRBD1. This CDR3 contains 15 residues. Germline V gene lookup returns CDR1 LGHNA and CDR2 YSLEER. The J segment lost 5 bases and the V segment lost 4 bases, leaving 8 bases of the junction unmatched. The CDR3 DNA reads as TGCGCCAGCAGCCGAGAGACAGGGACAGATCAGCCCCAGCATTTT. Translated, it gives CASSRETGTDQPQHF.

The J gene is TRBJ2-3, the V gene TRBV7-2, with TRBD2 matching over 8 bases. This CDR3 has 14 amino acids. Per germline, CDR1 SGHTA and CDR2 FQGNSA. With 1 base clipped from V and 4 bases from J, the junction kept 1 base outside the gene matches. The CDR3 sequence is CASSLVAGPDTQYF. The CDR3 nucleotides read TGTGCCAGCAGCTTAGTAGCGGGACCAGATACGCAGTATTTT.

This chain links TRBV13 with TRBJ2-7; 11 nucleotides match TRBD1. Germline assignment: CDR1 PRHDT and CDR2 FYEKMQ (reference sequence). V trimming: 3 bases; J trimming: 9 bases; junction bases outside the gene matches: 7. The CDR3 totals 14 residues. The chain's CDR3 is CASSLRTGGSGQYF. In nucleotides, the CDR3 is TGTGCCAGCAGCTTGAGGACAGGGGGCTCAGGGCAGTACTTC.

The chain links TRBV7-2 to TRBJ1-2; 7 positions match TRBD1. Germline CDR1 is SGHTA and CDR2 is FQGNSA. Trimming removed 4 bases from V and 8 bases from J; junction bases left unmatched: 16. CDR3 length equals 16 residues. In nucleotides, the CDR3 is TGTGCCAGCAGCTCGGGCCGGGACAGCTTTTATGGAGGCTACACCTTC. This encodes CASSSGRDSFYGGYTF.

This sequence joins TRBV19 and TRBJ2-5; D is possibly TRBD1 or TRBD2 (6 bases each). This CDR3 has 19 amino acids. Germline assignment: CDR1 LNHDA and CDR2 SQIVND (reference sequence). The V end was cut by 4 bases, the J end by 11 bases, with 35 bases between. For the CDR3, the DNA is TGTGCCAGTAGTACCTTCATGGAGGGGGAGCGGTATCGACAGAGGGAGCAGTACTTC. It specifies CASSTFMEGERYRQREQYF.

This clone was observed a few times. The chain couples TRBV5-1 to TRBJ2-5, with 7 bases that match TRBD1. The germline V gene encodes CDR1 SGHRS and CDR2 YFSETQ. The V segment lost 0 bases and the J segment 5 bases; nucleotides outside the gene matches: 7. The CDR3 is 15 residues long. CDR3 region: CASSLAGTARETQYF. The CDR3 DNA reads TGCGCCAGCAGCTTGGCCGGGACAGCCAGGGAGACCCAGTACTTC.

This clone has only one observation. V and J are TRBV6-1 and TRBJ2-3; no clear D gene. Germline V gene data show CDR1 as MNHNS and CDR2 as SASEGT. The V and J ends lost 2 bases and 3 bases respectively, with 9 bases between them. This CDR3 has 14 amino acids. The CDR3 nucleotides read TGTGCCAGCAGTGAAACAAGAACTACAGATACGCAGTATTTT. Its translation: CASSETRTTDTQYF.

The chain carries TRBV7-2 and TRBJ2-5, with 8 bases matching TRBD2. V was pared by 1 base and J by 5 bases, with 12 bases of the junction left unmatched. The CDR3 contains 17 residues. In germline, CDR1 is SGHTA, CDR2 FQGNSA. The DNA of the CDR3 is TGTGCCAGCAGCTTAGGGGGTAGCGGGATCATAGGGGAGACCCAGTACTTC. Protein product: CASSLGGSGIIGETQYF.

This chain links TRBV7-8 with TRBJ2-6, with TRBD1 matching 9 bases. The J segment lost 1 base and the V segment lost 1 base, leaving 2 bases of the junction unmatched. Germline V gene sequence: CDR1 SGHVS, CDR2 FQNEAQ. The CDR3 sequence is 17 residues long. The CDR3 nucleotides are TGTGCCAGCAGCTTAGGGGACAGGGCATCTGGGGCCAACGTCCTGACTTTC. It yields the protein CASSLGDRASGANVLTF.

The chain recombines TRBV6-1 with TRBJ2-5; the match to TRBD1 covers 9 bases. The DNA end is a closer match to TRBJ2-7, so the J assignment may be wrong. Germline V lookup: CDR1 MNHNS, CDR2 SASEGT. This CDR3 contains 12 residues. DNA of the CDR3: TGTGCCACGCGACAGGGGGACTACGAGCAGTACTTC. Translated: CATRQGDYEQYF.

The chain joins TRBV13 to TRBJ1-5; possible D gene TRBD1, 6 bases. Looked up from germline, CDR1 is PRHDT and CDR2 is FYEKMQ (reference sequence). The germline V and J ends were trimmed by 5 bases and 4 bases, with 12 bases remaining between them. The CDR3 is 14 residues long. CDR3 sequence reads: CASSLGQLNQPQHF. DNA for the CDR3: TGTGCCAGCAGCCTCGGACAGCTTAATCAGCCCCAGCATTTT.

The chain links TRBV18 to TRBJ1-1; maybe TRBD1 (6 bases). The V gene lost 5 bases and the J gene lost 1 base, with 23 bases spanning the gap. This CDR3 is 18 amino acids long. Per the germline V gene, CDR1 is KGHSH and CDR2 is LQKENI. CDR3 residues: CASSAAIFPGVANTEAFF. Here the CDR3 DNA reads TGTGCCAGCTCAGCCGCTATTTTTCCAGGGGTAGCGAACACTGAAGCTTTCTTT. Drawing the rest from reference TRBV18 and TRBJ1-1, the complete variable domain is NAGVMQNPRHLVRRRGQEARLRCSPMKGHSHVYWYRQLPEEGLKFMVYLQKENIIDESGMPKERFSAEFPKEGPSILRIQQVVRGDSAAYFCASSAAIFPGVANTEAFFGQGTRLTVV.

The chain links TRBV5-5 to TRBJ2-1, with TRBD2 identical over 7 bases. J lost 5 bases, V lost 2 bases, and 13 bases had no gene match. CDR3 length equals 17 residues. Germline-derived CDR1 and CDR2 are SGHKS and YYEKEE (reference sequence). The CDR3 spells CASSLRGREWSHNEQFF. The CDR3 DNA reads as TGTGCCAGCAGCTTAAGAGGGCGGGAGTGGAGTCACAATGAGCAGTTCTTC.

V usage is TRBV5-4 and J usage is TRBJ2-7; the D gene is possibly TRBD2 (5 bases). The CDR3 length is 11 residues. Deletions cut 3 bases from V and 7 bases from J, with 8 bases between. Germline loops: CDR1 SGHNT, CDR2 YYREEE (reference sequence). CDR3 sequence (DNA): TGTGCCAGCAGCTCCCAGCGGGAGCAGTACTTC. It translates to CASSSQREQYF.

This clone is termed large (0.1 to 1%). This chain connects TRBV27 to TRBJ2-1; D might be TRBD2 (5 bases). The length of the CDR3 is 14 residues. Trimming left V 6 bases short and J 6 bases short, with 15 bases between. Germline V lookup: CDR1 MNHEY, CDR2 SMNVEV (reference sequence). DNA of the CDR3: TGTGCCAGCAGCGACCTTAGACTAACCAATGAGCAGTTCTTC. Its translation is CASSDLRLTNEQFF.

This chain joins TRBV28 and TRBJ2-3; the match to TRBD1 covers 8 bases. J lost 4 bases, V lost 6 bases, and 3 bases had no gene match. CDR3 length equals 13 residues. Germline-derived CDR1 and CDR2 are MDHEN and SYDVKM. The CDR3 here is CASRQGGADTQYF. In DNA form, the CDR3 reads TGTGCCAGCAGACAGGGGGGCGCAGATACGCAGTATTTT.

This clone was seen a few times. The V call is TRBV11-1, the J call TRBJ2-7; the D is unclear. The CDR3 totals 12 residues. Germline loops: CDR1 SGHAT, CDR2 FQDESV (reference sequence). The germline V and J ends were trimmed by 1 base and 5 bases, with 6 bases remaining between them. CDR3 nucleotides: TGTGCCAGCAGCTTAGATGGGGACGAGCAGTACTTC. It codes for CASSLDGDEQYF.